This TCR beta chain was identified during a study of shared clonotypes between healthy human individuals. Study-level points and caveats: Only a few donors were included, so the genetic and exposure-history diversity represented was limited.

CD8 cells classed as naive were CD45RO-negative and positively selected for CCR7, excluding terminally differentiated effector memory CD45RA+ cells. It was across several immunoSEQ plates that each subset's genomic DNA was evenly split. Sequenced by immunoSEQ multiplex PCR; TCRdb stores in-frame clones only, minus some. The sample contains approximately 740,000 clones, approximately 92% of which appear only once. Trimming left V 4 bases short and J 7 bases short, with 21 bases between. CDR1 is SGHDT and CDR2 is YYEEEE in the germline V gene. The CDR3 extends over 16 amino acids. To note about this clone: What it binds is unknown.

The rearrangement links TRBV5-6 to TRBJ2-1; tentative D call: TRBD1 (6 bases). The TCR sequence derives from a man younger than 45 in good health. The sample comprised naive CD8+ T cells sorted from blood. CDR3 residues: CASSARGRPLPNEQFF. The CDR3 nucleotides read TGTGCCAGCAGCGCCAGGGGACGGCCCCTTCCTAATGAGCAGTTCTTC.